The 10 T cell receptor beta chains listed next were all sequenced from one sample in a study of CD4 T cells in relation to SARS-CoV-2 and coronaviruses. Assay used: immunoSEQ multiplex PCR; TCRdb lists only in-frame clones, some missing. The table lists about 21,000 clones, 74% of them singletons. No cognate antigen is known for these TCRs. Before the COVID-19 pandemic, during about 2010-2019, CD4+ T cells were taken from unexposed donors. Isolation of CD4+ T cells took place after about 10 days in culture. The specimen was CD4+ T cells from PBMCs, cultured in vitro. These receptors came from a human donor in good health.

V and J are TRBV9 and TRBJ2-1; D possibly corresponds to TRBD1 (5 bases). The germline V gene has CDR1 SGDLS and CDR2 YYNGEE. V was shortened by 0 bases and J by 2 bases, with 9 bases between the two germline ends. This CDR3 has 15 amino acids. CDR3 in DNA: TGTGCCAGCAGCGTAGTCGTGACAGCCTACAATGAGCAGTTCTTC. It yields the protein CASSVVVTAYNEQFF.

The rearrangement joins TRBV12-3 or TRBV12-4 to TRBJ2-7; TRBD2 is a possible D gene (5 bases). V lost 4 bases to trimming and J lost 3 bases, with 7 bases between them. The CDR3 sequence is 12 residues long. CDR3: CASSSTSYEQYF. In DNA form, the CDR3 reads TGTGCCAGCAGTTCCACTAGCTACGAGCAGTACTTC.

In DNA form, the CDR3 reads TGTGCCAGCAGTTCCAAAACCCTAGCGGTCTCCTACAATGAGCAGTTCTTC. Encoded protein: CASSSKTLAVSYNEQFF. This chain uses TRBV7-3 with TRBJ2-1; 7 bases fit TRBD2. After removal of 6 bases from V and 0 bases from J, the junction contained 11 bases not matched to a gene. The CDR3 loop spans 17 amino acids. The germline CDR1 and CDR2 sequences are SGHTA and FQGTGA.

The V call is TRBV10-1, the J call TRBJ2-7; 7 bases align to TRBD2. Per the germline V gene, CDR1 is WNHNN and CDR2 is SYGVQD (reference sequence). Trimming took 3 bases from V and 7 from J; bases not matched to a gene: 15. CDR3 length: 16 amino acids. CDR3 nucleotides: TGCGCCAGCAGTGACCAAAAAAGCGGGATTATGGGAGAGCAGTACTTC. This gives the protein CASSDQKSGIMGEQYF.

The CDR3 coding sequence is TGTGCCATCAGTAACTCCGGGACTAGCGTTAGCTCCTACAATGAGCAGTTCTTC. Protein sequence: CAISNSGTSVSSYNEQFF. The chain recombines TRBV10-3 with TRBJ2-1; 10 bases align to TRBD2. The germline CDR1 and CDR2 sequences are ENHRY and SYGVKD. CDR3 length equals 18 residues. V lost 5 bases, J lost 0 bases, and 10 bases stayed unmatched.

This clone appeared once. The V gene is TRBV6-2 or TRBV6-3, the J gene TRBJ2-7; perhaps TRBD1 as D (5 bases). The V and J ends lost 6 bases and 3 bases respectively, with 21 bases between them. CDR3 length: 16 amino acids. The germline gives CDR1 MNHEY, CDR2 SVGEGT. The DNA for the CDR3 is TGTGCCAGCAGCTTAGGCGCAGGGTTTGGGTTCTACGAGCAGTACTTC. As protein: CASSLGAGFGFYEQYF.

This clone was recorded once. This chain uses TRBV27 with TRBJ1-3; tentative D call: TRBD1 (5 bases). The CDR3 is 13 amino acids. The V and J ends lost 7 bases and 4 bases respectively, with 11 bases between them. Germline CDR1 reads MNHEY; CDR2 reads SMNVEV (reference sequence). The CDR3 coding sequence is TGTGCCAGCAAAAGCCAGGGAGGAAACACCATATATTTT. Protein: CASKSQGGNTIYF.

The chain uses TRBV5-1 and TRBJ2-3, with a possible D match to TRBD1 (7 bases). The ends were cut back, 0 bases at V and 5 bases at J, with 10 bases in the middle. CDR1 and CDR2 (germline): SGHRS, YFSETQ. The CDR3 is 14 amino acids. The CDR3 here is CASSLDQGGDTQYF. In DNA, the CDR3 is TGCGCCAGCAGCTTGGATCAGGGGGGAGATACGCAGTATTTT.

The chain joins TRBV19 to TRBJ2-1; D is unresolved. This CDR3 contains 13 residues. V lost 2 bases and J lost 3, with 5 bases in between. Germline values: CDR1 LNHDA, CDR2 SQIVND (reference sequence). The CDR3 bases are TGTGCCAGTAGTATATCGGTCTACAATGAGCAGTTCTTC. As protein: CASSISVYNEQFF.

The rearrangement links TRBV7-9 to TRBJ2-1; D may be TRBD2 (5 bases). Trimming removed 3 bases from V and 1 base from J, with 16 bases in between. The CDR3 has 17 residues. CDR1 is SEHNR and CDR2 is FQNEAQ in the germline V gene (reference sequence). CDR3 amino acids: CASSLARLAGSYNEQFF. The CDR3 nucleotides read TGTGCCAGCAGCTTGGCTCGTCTAGCCGGGTCCTACAATGAGCAGTTCTTC.